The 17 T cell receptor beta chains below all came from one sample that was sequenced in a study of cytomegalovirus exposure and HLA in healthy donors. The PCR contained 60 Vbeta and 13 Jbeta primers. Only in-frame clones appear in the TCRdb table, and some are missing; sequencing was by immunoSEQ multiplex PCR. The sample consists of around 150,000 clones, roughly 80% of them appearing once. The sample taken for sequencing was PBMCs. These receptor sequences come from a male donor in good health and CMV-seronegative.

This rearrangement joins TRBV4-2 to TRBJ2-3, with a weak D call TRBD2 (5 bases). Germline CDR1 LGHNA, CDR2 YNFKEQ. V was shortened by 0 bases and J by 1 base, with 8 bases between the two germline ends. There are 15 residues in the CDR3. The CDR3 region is CASSQDWRGTDTQYF. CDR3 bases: TGTGCCAGCAGCCAAGATTGGCGGGGCACAGATACGCAGTATTTT.

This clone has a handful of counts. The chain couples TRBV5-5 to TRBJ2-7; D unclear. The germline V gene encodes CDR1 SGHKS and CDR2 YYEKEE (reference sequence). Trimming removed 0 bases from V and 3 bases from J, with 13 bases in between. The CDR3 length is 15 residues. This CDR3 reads CASSLVFAPDYEQYF. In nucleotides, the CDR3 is TGTGCCAGCAGCTTGGTTTTCGCGCCTGACTACGAGCAGTACTTC.

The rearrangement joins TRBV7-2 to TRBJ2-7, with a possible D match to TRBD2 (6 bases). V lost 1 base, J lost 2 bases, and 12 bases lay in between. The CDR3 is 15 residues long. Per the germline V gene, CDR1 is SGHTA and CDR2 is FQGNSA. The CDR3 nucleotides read TGTGCCAGCAGCTTAGAGGCGGGAATTACCTACGAGCAGTACTTC. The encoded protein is CASSLEAGITYEQYF.

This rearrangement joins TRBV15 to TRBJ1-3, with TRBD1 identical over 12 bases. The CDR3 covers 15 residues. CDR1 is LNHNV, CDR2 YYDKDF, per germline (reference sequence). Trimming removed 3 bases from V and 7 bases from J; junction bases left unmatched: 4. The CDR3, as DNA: TGTGCCACCAGCAGCGCCGGGACAGGGGGCAACACCATATATTTT. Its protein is CATSSAGTGGNTIYF.

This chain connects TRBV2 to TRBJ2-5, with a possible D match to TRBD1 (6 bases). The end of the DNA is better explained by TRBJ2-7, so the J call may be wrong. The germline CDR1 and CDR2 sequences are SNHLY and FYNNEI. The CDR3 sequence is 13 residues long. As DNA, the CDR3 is TGTGCCAGCAGCGACGGGACATCCTACGAGCAGTACTTC. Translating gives CASSDGTSYEQYF.

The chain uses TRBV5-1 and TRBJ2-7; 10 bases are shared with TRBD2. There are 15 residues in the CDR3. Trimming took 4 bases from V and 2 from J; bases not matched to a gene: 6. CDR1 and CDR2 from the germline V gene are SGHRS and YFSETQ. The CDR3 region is CASSPTSGAAYEQYF. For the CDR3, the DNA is TGCGCCAGCAGCCCAACTAGCGGGGCCGCCTACGAGCAGTACTTC.

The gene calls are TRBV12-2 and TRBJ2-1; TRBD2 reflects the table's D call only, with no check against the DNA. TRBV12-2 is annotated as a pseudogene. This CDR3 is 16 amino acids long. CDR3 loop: CASRVAGGLSYNEQFF. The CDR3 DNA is TGTGCAAGTCGGGTAGCGGGGGGGCTTTCCTACAATGAGCAGTTCTTC.

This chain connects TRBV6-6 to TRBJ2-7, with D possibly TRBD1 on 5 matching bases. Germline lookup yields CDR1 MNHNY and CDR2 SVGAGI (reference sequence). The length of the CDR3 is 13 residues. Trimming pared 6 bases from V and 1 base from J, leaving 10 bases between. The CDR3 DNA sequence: TGTGCCAGCAGGACGCAGGGATCCTACGAGCAGTACTTC. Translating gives CASRTQGSYEQYF.

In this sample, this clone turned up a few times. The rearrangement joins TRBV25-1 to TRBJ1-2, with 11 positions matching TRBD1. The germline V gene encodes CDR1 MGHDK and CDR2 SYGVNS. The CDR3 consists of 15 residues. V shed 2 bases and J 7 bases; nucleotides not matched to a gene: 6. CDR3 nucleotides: TGTGCCAGCAGTGAAGGGGACAGGGGGTTAGTTGGCTACACCTTC. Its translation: CASSEGDRGLVGYTF.

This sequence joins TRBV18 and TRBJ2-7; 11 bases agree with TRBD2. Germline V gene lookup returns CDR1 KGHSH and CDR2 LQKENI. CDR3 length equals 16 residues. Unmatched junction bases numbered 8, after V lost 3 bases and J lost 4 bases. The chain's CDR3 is CASSPTGTSGKYEQYF. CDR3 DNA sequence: TGTGCCAGCTCACCCACCGGGACTAGCGGAAAATACGAGCAGTACTTC.

This chain's CDR3 is CASRGDFRSGANVLTF. Written as DNA, the CDR3 is TGTGCCAGTAGGGGGGACTTTCGCTCTGGGGCCAACGTCCTGACTTTC. The V gene is TRBV19, the J gene TRBJ2-6, with D perhaps matching TRBD2 (6 bases). The CDR3 is 16 residues long. V shed 6 bases and J shed 0 bases, with 12 bases lying between them. Germline values: CDR1 LNHDA, CDR2 SQIVND (reference sequence).

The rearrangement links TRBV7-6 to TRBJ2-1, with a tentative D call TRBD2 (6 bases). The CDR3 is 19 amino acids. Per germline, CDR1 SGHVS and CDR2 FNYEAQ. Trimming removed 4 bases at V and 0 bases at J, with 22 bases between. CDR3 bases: TGTGCCAGCAGCTCAAGGGACCAGGCGGGACTTAGCTCCTACAATGAGCAGTTCTTC. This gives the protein CASSSRDQAGLSSYNEQFF.

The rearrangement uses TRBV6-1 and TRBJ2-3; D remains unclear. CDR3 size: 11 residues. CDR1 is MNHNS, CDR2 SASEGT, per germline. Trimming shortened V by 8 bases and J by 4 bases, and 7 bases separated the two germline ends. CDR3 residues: CASLLADTQYF. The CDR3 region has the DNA TGTGCCAGCCTTCTAGCAGATACGCAGTATTTT.

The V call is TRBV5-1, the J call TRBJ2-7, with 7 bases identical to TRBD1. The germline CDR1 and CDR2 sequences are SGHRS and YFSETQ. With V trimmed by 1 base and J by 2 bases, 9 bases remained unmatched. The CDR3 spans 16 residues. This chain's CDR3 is CASSLSTTGLTYEQYF. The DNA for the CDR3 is TGCGCCAGCAGCTTGAGTACGACAGGGCTGACCTACGAGCAGTACTTC.

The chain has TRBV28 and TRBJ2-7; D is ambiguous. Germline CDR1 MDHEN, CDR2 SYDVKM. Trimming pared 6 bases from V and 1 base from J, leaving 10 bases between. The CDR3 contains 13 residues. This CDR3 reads CASSDQDSYEQYF. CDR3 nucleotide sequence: TGTGCCAGCAGCGACCAGGATTCCTACGAGCAGTACTTC.

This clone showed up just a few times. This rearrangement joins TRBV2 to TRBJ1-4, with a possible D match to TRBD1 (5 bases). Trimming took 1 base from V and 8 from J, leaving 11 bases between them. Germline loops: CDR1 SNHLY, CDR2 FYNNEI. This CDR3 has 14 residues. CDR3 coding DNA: TGTGCCAGCAGTGAAGGACAGCCTGGGGAAAAACTGTTTTTT. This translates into CASSEGQPGEKLFF.

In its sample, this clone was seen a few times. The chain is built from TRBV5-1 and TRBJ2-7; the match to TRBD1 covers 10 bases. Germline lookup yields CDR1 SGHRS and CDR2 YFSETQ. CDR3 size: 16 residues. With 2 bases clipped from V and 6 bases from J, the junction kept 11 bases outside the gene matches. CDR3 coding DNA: TGCGCCAGCAGCTTCGCGGGACAGGGGTTACGGGGCGAGCAGTACTTC. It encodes CASSFAGQGLRGEQYF.